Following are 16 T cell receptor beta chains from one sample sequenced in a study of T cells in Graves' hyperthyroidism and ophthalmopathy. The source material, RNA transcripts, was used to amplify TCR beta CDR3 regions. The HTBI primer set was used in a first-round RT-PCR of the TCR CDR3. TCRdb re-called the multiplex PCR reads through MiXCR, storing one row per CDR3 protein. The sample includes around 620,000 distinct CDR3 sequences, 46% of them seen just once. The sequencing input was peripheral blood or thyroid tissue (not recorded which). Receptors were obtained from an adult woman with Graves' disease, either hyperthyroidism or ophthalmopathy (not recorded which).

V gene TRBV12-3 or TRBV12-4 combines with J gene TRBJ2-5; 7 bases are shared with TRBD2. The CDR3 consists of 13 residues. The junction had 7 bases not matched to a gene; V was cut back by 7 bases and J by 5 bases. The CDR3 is CASKSGGIETQYF. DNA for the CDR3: TGTGCCAGCAAGTCGGGAGGAATTGAGACCCAGTACTTC.

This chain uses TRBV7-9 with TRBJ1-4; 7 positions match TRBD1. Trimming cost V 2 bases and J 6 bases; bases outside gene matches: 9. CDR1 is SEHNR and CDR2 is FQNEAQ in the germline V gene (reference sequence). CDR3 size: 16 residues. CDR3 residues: CASSLIGTEGDEKLFF. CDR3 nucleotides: TGTGCCAGCAGCTTAATTGGGACAGAGGGAGATGAAAAACTGTTTTTT.

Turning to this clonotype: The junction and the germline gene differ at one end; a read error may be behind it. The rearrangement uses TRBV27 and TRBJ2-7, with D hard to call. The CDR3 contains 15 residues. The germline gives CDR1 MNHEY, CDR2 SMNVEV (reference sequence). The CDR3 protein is CASSLSMGTGYGQYF. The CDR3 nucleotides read TGTGCCAGCAGTTTATCAATGGGCACTGGCTACGGGCAGTACTTC.

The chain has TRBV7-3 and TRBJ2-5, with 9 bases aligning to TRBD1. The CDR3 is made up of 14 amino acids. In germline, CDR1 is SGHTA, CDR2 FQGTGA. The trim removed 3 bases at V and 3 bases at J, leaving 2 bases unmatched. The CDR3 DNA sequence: TGTGCCAGCAGCTTCCGGACAGGGGAAGAGACCCAGTACTTC. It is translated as CASSFRTGEETQYF.

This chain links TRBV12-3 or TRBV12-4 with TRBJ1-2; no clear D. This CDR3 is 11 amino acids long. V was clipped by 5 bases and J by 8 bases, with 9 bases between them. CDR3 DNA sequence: TGTGCCAGCAGTCGCCTTGGGGGCTACACCTTC. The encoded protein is CASSRLGGYTF.

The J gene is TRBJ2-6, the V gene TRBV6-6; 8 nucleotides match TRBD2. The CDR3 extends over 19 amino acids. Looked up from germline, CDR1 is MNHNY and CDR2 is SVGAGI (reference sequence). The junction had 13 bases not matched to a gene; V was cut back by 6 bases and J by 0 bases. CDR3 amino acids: CASREGLLAATSGANVLTF. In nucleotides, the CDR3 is TGTGCCAGCAGGGAGGGGCTACTAGCGGCAACCTCTGGGGCCAACGTCCTGACTTTC.

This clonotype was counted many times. The CDR3 here is CASSLLSPGRVKETQYF. The CDR3 bases are TGCGCCAGCAGCTTGTTGTCACCTGGGAGGGTAAAGGAGACCCAGTACTTC. The chain joins TRBV5-1 to TRBJ2-5; 7 bases fit TRBD2. The ends lost 1 base at V and 5 bases at J; junction bases unmatched: 14. The CDR3 runs 17 residues. Germline V gene sequence: CDR1 SGHRS, CDR2 YFSETQ.

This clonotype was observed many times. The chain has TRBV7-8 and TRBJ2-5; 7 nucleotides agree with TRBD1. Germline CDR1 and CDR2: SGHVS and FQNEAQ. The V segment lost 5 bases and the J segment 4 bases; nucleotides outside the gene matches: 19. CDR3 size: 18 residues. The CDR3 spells CASSPGRTGKLLGETQYF. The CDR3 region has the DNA TGTGCCAGCAGCCCGGGGCGGACAGGAAAACTACTGGGAGAGACCCAGTACTTC.

This CDR3 reads CASSDRPSLEQYF. CDR3 coding DNA: TGTGCCAGCAGTGACCGACCGTCGCTCGAGCAGTACTTC. The chain uses TRBV25-1 and TRBJ2-7; no firm D call. V was shortened by 3 bases and J by 6 bases, with 12 bases between the two germline ends. The CDR3 totals 13 residues. Germline CDR1 and CDR2: MGHDK and SYGVNS.

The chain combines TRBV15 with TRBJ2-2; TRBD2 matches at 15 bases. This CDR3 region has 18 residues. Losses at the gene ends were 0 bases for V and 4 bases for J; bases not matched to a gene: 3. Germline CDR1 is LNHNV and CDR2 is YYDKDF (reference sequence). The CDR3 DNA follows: TGTGCCACCAGCAGAGACGGACTAGCGGGAGGGGGCACCGGGGAGCTGTTTTTT. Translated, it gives CATSRDGLAGGGTGELFF.

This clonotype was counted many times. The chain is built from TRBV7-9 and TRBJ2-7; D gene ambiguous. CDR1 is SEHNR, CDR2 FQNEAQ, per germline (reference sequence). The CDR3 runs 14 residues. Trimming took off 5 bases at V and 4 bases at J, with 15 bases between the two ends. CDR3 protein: CASSPPVAPYEQYF. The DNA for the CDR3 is TGTGCCAGCAGCCCCCCCGTGGCTCCATACGAGCAGTACTTC.

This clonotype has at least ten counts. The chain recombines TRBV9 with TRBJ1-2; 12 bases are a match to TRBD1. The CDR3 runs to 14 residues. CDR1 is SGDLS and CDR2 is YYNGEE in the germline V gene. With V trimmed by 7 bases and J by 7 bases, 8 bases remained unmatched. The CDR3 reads CASSEGQGASGYTF. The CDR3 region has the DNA TGTGCCAGCTCCGAGGGACAGGGGGCGTCTGGCTACACCTTC. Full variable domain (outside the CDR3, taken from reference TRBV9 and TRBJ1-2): DSGVTQTPKHLITATGQRVTLRCSPRSGDLSVYWYQQSLDQGLQFLIQYYNGEERAKGNILERFSAQQFPDLHSELNLSSLELGDSALYFCASSEGQGASGYTFGSGTRLTVV.

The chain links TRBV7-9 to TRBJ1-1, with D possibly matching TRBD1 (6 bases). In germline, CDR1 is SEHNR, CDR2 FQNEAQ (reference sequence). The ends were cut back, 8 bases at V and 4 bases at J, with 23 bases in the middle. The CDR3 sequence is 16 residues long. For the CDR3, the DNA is TGTGCCAGCTCTCCGTCGAAGGGGCGAGGGGGCACTGAAGCTTTCTTT. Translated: CASSPSKGRGGTEAFF.

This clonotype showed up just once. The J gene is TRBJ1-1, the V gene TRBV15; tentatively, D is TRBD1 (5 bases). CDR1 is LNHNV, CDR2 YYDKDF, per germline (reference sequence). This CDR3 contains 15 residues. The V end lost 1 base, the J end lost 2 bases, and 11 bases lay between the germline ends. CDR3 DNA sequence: TGTGCCACCAGCAGAGCGGGGGAACCCAACACTGAAGCTTTCTTT. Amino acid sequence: CATSRAGEPNTEAFF.

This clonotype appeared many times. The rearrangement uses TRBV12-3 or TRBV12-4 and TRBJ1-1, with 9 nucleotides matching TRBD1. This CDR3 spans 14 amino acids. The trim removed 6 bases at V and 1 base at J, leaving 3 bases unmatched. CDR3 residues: CASSSGQGNTEAFF. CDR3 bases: TGTGCCAGCAGCTCGGGACAGGGGAACACTGAAGCTTTCTTT.

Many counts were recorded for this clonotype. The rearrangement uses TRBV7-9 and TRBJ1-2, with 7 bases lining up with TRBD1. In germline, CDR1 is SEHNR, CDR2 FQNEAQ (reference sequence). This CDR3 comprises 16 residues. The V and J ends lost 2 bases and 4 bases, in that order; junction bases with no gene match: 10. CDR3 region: CASSLMQDAGGYGYTF. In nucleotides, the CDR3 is TGTGCCAGCAGCTTAATGCAAGACGCAGGGGGCTATGGCTACACCTTC.